A selection of T cell receptor beta chains follows, all from one sample in a study of identical twins. A single record per CDR3 protein comes from TCRdb applying MiXCR to the 5' RACE reads. The sample includes 200,000 to 250,000 distinct CDR3 sequences, about 12% of them seen just once. These data also featured in a second study, about yellow fever vaccine responses in identical twins.

Sequenced material: memory (CD45RO+) T cells sorted from blood. The receptors stem from a woman aged 18-35 years in good health. The CDR3 runs from the conserved cysteine through the conserved F or W. D genes are given only for firm matches. Size tells how often a clone was seen (once, few, many) or the class of an expanded clone, and some rows leave it out.

j_call clone_size v_call d_call cdr3_nt cdr3_aa
TRBJ2-1 few TRBV5-5 - TGTGCCAGCAACGACATAGGGCACTCGGTTTCTCCTCCCAATGAGCAGTTCTTC CASNDIGHSVSPPNEQFF
TRBJ2-5 - TRBV28 - TGTGCCAGCAGTTTAAGGTCACGGGTGAAGACCCAGTACTTC CASSLRSRVKTQYF
TRBJ2-7 - TRBV29-1 TRBD1 TGCAGCGGGGGACAGGGGGTCTACGAGCAGTACTTC CSGGQGVYEQYF
TRBJ2-6 - TRBV25-1 - TGTGCCAGCAGTGAATACTATGGGGCCAACGTCCTGACTTTC CASSEYYGANVLTF
TRBJ2-1 - TRBV6-1 - TGTGCCAGCAGTCGGGACCAGCCTACTTACAATGAGCAGTTCTTC CASSRDQPTYNEQFF
TRBJ2-1 - TRBV12-5 TRBD2 TGTGCTAGTGGTTTGGTACTGGCTAGCGGGGGGGGAAACCTGGAGGTCAATGAGCAGTTCTTC CASGLVLASGGGNLEVNEQFF
TRBJ2-7 many TRBV28 - TGTGCCAGCAGTCCAAGGGGTAGGCAGTACTTC CASSPRGRQYF
TRBJ2-7 - TRBV10-3 - TGTGCCATCACCAAAGGAGGGACAGCCTCCTACGAGCAGTACTTC CAITKGGTASYEQYF
TRBJ2-3 - TRBV29-1 - TGCAGCGTTGAAGGCACAGATACGCAGTATTTT CSVEGTDTQYF
TRBJ2-3 - TRBV4-3 - TGCGCCAGCAGCCAGGCGGTAAAGGGGGGGACGCAGTATTTT CASSQAVKGGTQYF
TRBJ2-5 few TRBV5-1 - TGCGCCAGCAGCGGGGACCCACGGGAGACCCAGTACTTC CASSGDPRETQYF
TRBJ2-3 few TRBV9 TRBD2 TGTGCCAGCAGCGTCTCCGCGACTAGCGGACCTAATACGCAGTATTTT CASSVSATSGPNTQYF
TRBJ2-1 many TRBV5-1 - TGCGCCAGCACCCCCTCAGGGCAGGGTAGGGGTGAGCAGTTCTTC CASTPSGQGRGEQFF
TRBJ2-4 few TRBV6-1 TRBD2 TGTGCCAGCAGTGAAGCGGCGGGACTAGGGTCCGTCATTCAGTACTTC CASSEAAGLGSVIQYF
TRBJ2-3 - TRBV7-2 - TGTGCCAGCAGCTTAGGTCGGAAGGAGGGAACAGATACGCAGTATTTT CASSLGRKEGTDTQYF
TRBJ2-7 - TRBV30 - TGTGCCTGGAGTAGAGGCAGGGGGGTCCTCGAGCAGTACTTC CAWSRGRGVLEQYF
TRBJ2-7 - TRBV12-3/TRBV12-4 TRBD2 TGTGCCAGCAGTTTGGGCGGGGGGCCCGCCTACGAGCAGTACTTC CASSLGGGPAYEQYF
TRBJ2-3 - TRBV12-3/TRBV12-4 TRBD1 TGTGCCAGCAGACAAAATACAGGGGGCACAGATACGCAGTATTTT CASRQNTGGTDTQYF
TRBJ2-7 - TRBV6-2/TRBV6-3 - TGTGCCAGCAGATCACGACAGTTATTCTCCTACGAGCAGTACTTC CASRSRQLFSYEQYF
TRBJ2-2 few TRBV18 - TGTGCCAGCTCAACACAGGGAAACACCGGGGAGCTGTTTTTT CASSTQGNTGELFF
TRBJ1-1 few TRBV7-2 TRBD1 TGTGCCAGCAGCCGACGCAGGGGGCGTTGGGTCACTGAAGCTTTCTTT CASSRRRGRWVTEAFF
TRBJ2-5 few TRBV16 - TGTGCCAGCAGCCAGGCAGACCAAGAGACCCAGTACTTC CASSQADQETQYF
TRBJ2-7 few TRBV29-1 TRBD1 TGCAGCGTTGCCGAGGGGGCGGGCTACGAGCAGTACTTC CSVAEGAGYEQYF
TRBJ2-2 - TRBV6-2/TRBV6-3 TRBD2 TGTGCCAGCAGTTACAAAACCGGACTAGTCGCCGGGGAGCTGTTTTTT CASSYKTGLVAGELFF
TRBJ2-2 many TRBV12-3/TRBV12-4 TRBD2 TGTGCCAGCAGTTTAGAACTAGCGGGGGTATCCACCGGGGAGCTGTTTTTT CASSLELAGVSTGELFF
TRBJ1-1 few TRBV3-1 - TGTGCCAGCAGGGGCCGGGACACCGGATCGTTTGAAGCTTTCTTT CASRGRDTGSFEAFF
TRBJ1-5 - TRBV20-1 - TGCAGTGCTAGAGATCCCTTTCGGACTGGGACCGGCAATCAGCCCCAGCATTTT CSARDPFRTGTGNQPQHF